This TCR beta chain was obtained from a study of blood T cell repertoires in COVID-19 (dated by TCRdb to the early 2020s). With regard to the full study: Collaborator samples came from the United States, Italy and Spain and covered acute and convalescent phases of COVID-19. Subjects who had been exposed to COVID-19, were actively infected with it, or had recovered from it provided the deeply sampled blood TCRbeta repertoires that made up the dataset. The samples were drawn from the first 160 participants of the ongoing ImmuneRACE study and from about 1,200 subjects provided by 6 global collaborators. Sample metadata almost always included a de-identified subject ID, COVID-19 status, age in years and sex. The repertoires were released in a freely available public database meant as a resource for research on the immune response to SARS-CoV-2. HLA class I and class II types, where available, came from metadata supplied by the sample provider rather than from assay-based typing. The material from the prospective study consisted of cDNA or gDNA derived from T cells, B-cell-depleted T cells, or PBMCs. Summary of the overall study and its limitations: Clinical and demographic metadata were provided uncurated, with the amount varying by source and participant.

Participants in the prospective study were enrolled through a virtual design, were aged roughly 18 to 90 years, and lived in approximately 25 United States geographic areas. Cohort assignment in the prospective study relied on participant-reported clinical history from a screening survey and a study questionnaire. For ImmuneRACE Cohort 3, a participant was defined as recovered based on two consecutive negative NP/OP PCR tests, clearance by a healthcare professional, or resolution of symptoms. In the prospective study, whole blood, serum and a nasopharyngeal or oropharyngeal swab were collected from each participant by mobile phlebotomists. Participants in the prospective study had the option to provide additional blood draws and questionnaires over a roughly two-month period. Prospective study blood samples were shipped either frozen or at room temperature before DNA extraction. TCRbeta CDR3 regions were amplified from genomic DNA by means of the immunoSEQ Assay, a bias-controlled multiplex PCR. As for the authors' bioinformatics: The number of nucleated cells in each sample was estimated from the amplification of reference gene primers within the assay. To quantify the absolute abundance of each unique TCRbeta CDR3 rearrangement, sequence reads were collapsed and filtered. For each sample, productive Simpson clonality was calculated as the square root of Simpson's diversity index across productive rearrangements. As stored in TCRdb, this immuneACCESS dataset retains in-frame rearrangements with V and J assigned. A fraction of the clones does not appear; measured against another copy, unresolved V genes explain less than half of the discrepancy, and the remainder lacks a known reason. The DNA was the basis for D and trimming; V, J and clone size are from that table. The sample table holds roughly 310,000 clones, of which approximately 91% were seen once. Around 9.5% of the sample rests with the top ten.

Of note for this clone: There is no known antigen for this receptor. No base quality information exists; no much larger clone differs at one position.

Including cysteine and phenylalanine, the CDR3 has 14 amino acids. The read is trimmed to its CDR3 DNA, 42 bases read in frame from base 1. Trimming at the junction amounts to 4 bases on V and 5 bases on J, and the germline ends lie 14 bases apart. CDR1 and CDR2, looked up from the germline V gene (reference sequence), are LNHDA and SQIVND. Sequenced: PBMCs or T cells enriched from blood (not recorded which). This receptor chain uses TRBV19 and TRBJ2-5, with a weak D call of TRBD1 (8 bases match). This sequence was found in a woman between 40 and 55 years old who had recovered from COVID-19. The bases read TGTGCCAGTAGTAGAAACAGGGGGGGGGAGACCCAGTACTTC. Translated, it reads CASSRNRGGETQYF. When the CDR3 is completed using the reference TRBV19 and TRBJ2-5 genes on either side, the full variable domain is DGGITQSPKYLFRKEGQNVTLSCEQNLNHDAMYWYRQDPGQGLRLIYYSQIVNDFQKGDIAEGYSVSREKKESFPLTVTSAQKNPTAFYLCASSRNRGGETQYFGPGTRLLVL.